The 27 T cell receptor beta chains below were found in one sample sequenced in a study of persistence of HIV-infected CD4 T cells. This nonspecific control used anti-CD3/anti-CD28 bead stimulation of CD4+ T cells. Sorting selected CD4+ T cells upregulating both CD40 ligand and CD69. The immunoSEQ assay was version 4, run in survey mode. Produced via immunoSEQ multiplex PCR; TCRdb's table is partial and in-frame only. The profile shows 40,000 to 55,000 clones, 88% of them singletons. These receptors have no identified antigens. The source material was CD4+ T cells sorted from PBMCs after roughly 18-hour stimulation, sampled from a patient who received antiretroviral therapy. These receptor sequences come from an adult woman with HIV who was CMV-seropositive.

The chain recombines TRBV27 with TRBJ1-2, with 7 bases identical to TRBD1. The CDR3 runs 14 residues. Germline V gene sequence: CDR1 MNHEY, CDR2 SMNVEV (reference sequence). V was clipped by 6 bases and J by 4 bases; unmatched bases: 8. The CDR3, as DNA: TGTGCCAGCAGGACAGGGCCCGGCGTCTATGGCTACACCTTC. Encoded protein: CASRTGPGVYGYTF.

The V gene is TRBV5-1, the J gene TRBJ1-3, with 7 bases that match TRBD1. Germline loops: CDR1 SGHRS, CDR2 YFSETQ. This CDR3 spans 16 amino acids. V gave up 2 bases and J gave up 2 bases; unmatched junction bases: 7. CDR3 DNA: TGCGCCAGCAGCTTAAGCATGGGACAGACTGGAAACACCATATATTTT. It translates to CASSLSMGQTGNTIYF.

The V and J genes are TRBV21-1 and TRBJ1-2; the D call of TRBD1 is as the table states it, not checked on the DNA. TRBV21-1 is recorded as a pseudogene. The CDR3 extends over 18 amino acids. In DNA form, the CDR3 reads TGTGCCAGCAGACGGACAGGGGTGGACCCCTGTTCTAACTATGGCTACACCTTC. Amino acids: CASRRTGVDPCSNYGYTF.

The chain uses TRBV10-2 and TRBJ2-7, with D perhaps TRBD1 or TRBD2 (6 bases each). With 2 bases removed from V and 10 bases from J, the gap between germline ends came to 12 bases. Germline V CDR1 and CDR2: WSHSY, SAAADI. The CDR3 sequence is 12 residues long. The CDR3 loop reads CASSEVKGGQYV. The CDR3 DNA reads TGCGCCAGCAGTGAGGTTAAGGGGGGACAGTACGTC.

This clone has just one count. The rearrangement joins TRBV9 to TRBJ1-5, with no clear D. The CDR3 extends over 15 amino acids. Germline CDR1 reads SGDLS; CDR2 reads YYNGEE. V was shortened by 0 bases and J by 6 bases, with 13 bases between the two germline ends. This CDR3 is CASSVEGSPGQPQHF. The DNA of the CDR3 is TGTGCCAGCAGCGTAGAGGGCTCCCCTGGTCAGCCCCAGCATTTT.

The rearrangement joins TRBV5-1 to TRBJ1-4; no clear D. Germline V lookup: CDR1 SGHRS, CDR2 YFSETQ. The ends were cut back, 0 bases at V and 8 bases at J, with 14 bases in the middle. CDR3 length: 15 amino acids. The CDR3 DNA follows: TGCGCCAGCAGCTTGGGAGCCCCGGGAGAGGAAAAACTGTTTTTT. This codes for CASSLGAPGEEKLFF.

V usage is TRBV3-1 (or the pseudogene TRBV3-2) and J usage is TRBJ1-2; D remains ambiguous. Trimming removed 6 bases at V and 6 bases at J, with 20 bases between. The V gene's germline CDR1 is LGHDT and CDR2 YNNKEL (reference sequence). This CDR3 is 15 amino acids long. The CDR3 nucleotides are TGTGCCAGCAGTTACGGGCCAGTCGTTTCGGATGGCTACACCTTC. This codes for CASSYGPVVSDGYTF.

The chain has TRBV10-3 and TRBJ1-3; D might be TRBD1 (6 bases). The V end was cut by 4 bases, the J end by 0 bases, with 13 bases between. The CDR3 contains 16 residues. Germline assignment: CDR1 ENHRY and CDR2 SYGVKD. As DNA, the CDR3 is TGTGCCATCAGTGTGACAGGTTCCCGCTCTGGAAACACCATATATTTT. As protein: CAISVTGSRSGNTIYF.

The V and J genes are TRBV14 and TRBJ2-7; D may be TRBD2 (5 bases). Germline values: CDR1 SGHDN, CDR2 FVKESK. V was clipped by 4 bases and J by 1 base, with 17 bases between them. The CDR3 loop spans 16 amino acids. The CDR3 DNA reads as TGTGCCAGCAGCCTCCCCGCGGGTCGGGGTTCCTACGAGCAGTACTTC. It is translated as CASSLPAGRGSYEQYF.

This sequence joins TRBV7-2 and TRBJ2-1; 13 bases agree with TRBD2. The CDR3 runs to 17 residues. J was trimmed by 7 bases and V by 3 bases; bases with no gene match: 9. Germline-derived CDR1 and CDR2 are SGHTA and FQGNSA. CDR3 in DNA: TGTGCCAGCAGCTTCAACCCACTAGCGGGGGGGAGGAATGAGCAGTTCTTC. Protein product: CASSFNPLAGGRNEQFF.

The V gene is TRBV9, the J gene TRBJ2-1; D not resolved. CDR1 is SGDLS, CDR2 YYNGEE, per germline. V was cut by 3 bases and J by 1 base, with 11 bases left in between. This CDR3 has 15 residues. CDR3 residues: CASSAGPFSYNEQFF. CDR3 sequence (DNA): TGTGCCAGCAGCGCCGGGCCCTTTTCCTACAATGAGCAGTTCTTC.

This rearrangement joins TRBV30 to TRBJ1-1; the D gene is possibly TRBD1 (6 bases). Germline V gene lookup returns CDR1 GTSNPN and CDR2 SVGIG (reference sequence). This CDR3 region has 14 residues. Trimming pared 2 bases from V and 1 base from J, leaving 11 bases between. Here the CDR3 reads CAWSSKGGNTEAFF. CDR3 DNA sequence: TGTGCCTGGAGTTCTAAGGGGGGGAACACTGAAGCTTTCTTT.

For the CDR3, the DNA is TGTGCCAGCAGTTCCTGGGACAGGGGGCTCTATGGCTACACCTTC. Translated, it gives CASSSWDRGLYGYTF. The rearrangement uses TRBV6-6 and TRBJ1-2; 12 bases are shared with TRBD1. Trimming took 4 bases from V and 4 from J; bases not matched to a gene: 4. CDR1 MNHNY and CDR2 SVGAGI come from the germline V gene (reference sequence). CDR3 size: 15 residues.

V and J are TRBV11-2 and TRBJ2-7; 10 bases align to TRBD1. The CDR3 runs 14 residues. Trimming at V came to 8 bases and at J to 9 bases, leaving 13 bases not matched to a gene. From germline, CDR1 is SGHAT and CDR2 FQNNGV. The CDR3 DNA follows: TGTGCCAGCGCCCGCGGGACAGGGGAATCGGTGCAGTACGTC. It yields the protein CASARGTGESVQYV.

The chain has TRBV7-8 and TRBJ2-1; D unresolved. Trimming removed 1 base at V and 3 bases at J, with 4 bases between. CDR3 length: 13 amino acids. Germline V gene lookup returns CDR1 SGHVS and CDR2 FQNEAQ. The CDR3 sequence: CASSLDFYNEQFF. CDR3 DNA: TGTGCCAGCAGCTTAGACTTCTACAATGAGCAGTTCTTC. The variable domain in full, with the rest retrieved from reference TRBV7-8 and TRBJ2-1, is GAGVSQSPRYKVAKRGQDVALRCDPISGHVSLFWYQQALGQGPEFLTYFQNEAQLDKSGLPSDRFFAERPEGSVSTLKIQRTQQEDSAVYLCASSLDFYNEQFFGPGTRLTVL.

The chain recombines TRBV4-1 with TRBJ2-7; D unclear. CDR3 length: 14 amino acids. CDR1 is MGHRA and CDR2 is YSYEKL in the germline V gene. With 0 bases removed from V and 3 bases from J, the gap between germline ends came to 9 bases. The CDR3: CASSQEAQNYEQYF. In nucleotides, the CDR3 is TGCGCCAGCAGCCAAGAAGCGCAGAACTACGAGCAGTACTTC.

The chain is built from TRBV10-3 and TRBJ2-6; possible D gene TRBD1, 6 bases. V lost 5 bases to trimming and J lost 2 bases, with 13 bases between them. There are 16 residues in the CDR3. Germline V gene data show CDR1 as ENHRY and CDR2 as SYGVKD. CDR3 loop: CAISRTVFPGANVLTF. The CDR3 DNA reads TGTGCCATCAGTCGGACAGTTTTTCCTGGGGCCAACGTCCTGACTTTC.

The V gene is TRBV7-3, the J gene TRBJ2-1, with 7 bases that match TRBD1. The CDR3 covers 15 residues. J lost 4 bases, V lost 4 bases, and 7 bases had no gene match. Germline V gives CDR1 SGHTA, CDR2 FQGTGA. CDR3 coding DNA: TGTGCCAGCAGCTACTCCGGGACAGCTTACAATGAGCAGTTCTTC. This translates into CASSYSGTAYNEQFF.

The rearrangement links TRBV6-1 to TRBJ1-2; D not certain. Trimming stripped 5 bases from V and 5 bases from J, with 9 bases between. The CDR3 has 12 amino acids. The V gene's germline CDR1 is MNHNS and CDR2 SASEGT. For the CDR3, the DNA is TGTGCCAGCAGTTATAGAGAGTATGGCTACACCTTC. It codes for CASSYREYGYTF.

The CDR3 here is CSASVQGSYNEQFF. The CDR3 DNA is TGCAGTGCTAGTGTTCAAGGTTCCTACAATGAGCAGTTCTTC. The chain combines TRBV20-1 with TRBJ2-1, with unresolved D. V gave up 3 bases and J gave up 1 base, with 10 bases separating them. The CDR3 is 14 residues long. The germline V gene encodes CDR1 DFQATT and CDR2 SNEGSKA (reference sequence).

This chain links TRBV5-1 with TRBJ2-3; D assignment may be TRBD1 or TRBD2 (6 bases each). The CDR3 contains 15 residues. V was pared by 4 bases and J by 6 bases, with 18 bases between. Germline V gene lookup returns CDR1 SGHRS and CDR2 YFSETQ. The CDR3 reads CASSPGNGGGDTQYF. The CDR3 nucleotides are TGCGCCAGCAGCCCCGGAAACGGGGGCGGGGATACGCAGTATTTT.

This chain uses TRBV30 with TRBJ2-1; 11 bases are shared with TRBD2. Germline CDR1 GTSNPN, CDR2 SVGIG (reference sequence). The CDR3 contains 16 residues. The ends lost 0 bases at V and 5 bases at J; junction bases unmatched: 6. CDR3 in DNA: TGTGCCTGGAGTGTGGACTTAGCGGGGGGGAACAATGAGCAGTTCTTC. Encoded protein: CAWSVDLAGGNNEQFF.

Remarks on this clone: One end of the junction fails to match germline, which may point to a read error. The chain carries TRBV4-1 and TRBJ2-1; D possibly corresponds to TRBD1 (6 bases). Germline V gene lookup returns CDR1 MGHRA and CDR2 YSYEKL. CDR3 size: 14 residues. The CDR3 DNA is TGCGCCAGCGGCCAAGGACAGCCCCCCCATGAGCAGTTCTTC. The encoded protein is CASGQGQPPHEQFF.

The gene calls are TRBV2 and TRBJ1-6; 7 nucleotides line up with TRBD1. Trimming at V came to 5 bases and at J to 7 bases, leaving 2 bases not matched to a gene. The CDR3 has 13 residues. The germline V gene encodes CDR1 SNHLY and CDR2 FYNNEI. CDR3 region: CASSRDSNSPLHF. The CDR3 nucleotides read TGTGCCAGCAGTCGGGACAGCAATTCACCCCTCCACTTT.

The chain carries TRBV5-8 and TRBJ1-2; D unclear. Germline V CDR1 and CDR2: SGHTS, YDEGEE. This CDR3 has 17 residues. V lost 0 bases and J 0 bases, leaving 15 bases between the germline ends. The CDR3 coding sequence is TGTGCCAGCAGCTTGGGTCTCGGTTGGCGGGCTAACTATGGCTACACCTTC. It is translated as CASSLGLGWRANYGYTF. Supplemented by reference TRBV5-8 and TRBJ1-2, the full variable domain reads EAGVTQSPTHLIKTRGQQATLRCSPISGHTSVYWYQQALGLGLQFLLWYDEGEERNRGNFPPRFSGRQFPNYSSELNVNALELEDSALYLCASSLGLGWRANYGYTFGSGTRLTVV.

V is TRBV24-1 and J is TRBJ2-1; 8 bases map to TRBD1. CDR1 is KGHDR, CDR2 SFDVKD, per germline. The V and J ends lost 3 bases and 6 bases, in that order; junction bases with no gene match: 6. The CDR3 totals 15 residues. The CDR3 region has the DNA TGTGCCACCAGTGATCCGGGACAGGACTTCAATGAGCAGTTCTTC. Translated, it gives CATSDPGQDFNEQFF.

V is TRBV12-3 or TRBV12-4 and J is TRBJ1-5; D is unclear. The CDR3 runs to 13 residues. V was pared by 6 bases and J by 5 bases, with 11 bases between. CDR3 sequence (DNA): TGTGCCAGCAGCTCCGGACTCGATCAGCCCCAGCATTTT. It specifies CASSSGLDQPQHF.